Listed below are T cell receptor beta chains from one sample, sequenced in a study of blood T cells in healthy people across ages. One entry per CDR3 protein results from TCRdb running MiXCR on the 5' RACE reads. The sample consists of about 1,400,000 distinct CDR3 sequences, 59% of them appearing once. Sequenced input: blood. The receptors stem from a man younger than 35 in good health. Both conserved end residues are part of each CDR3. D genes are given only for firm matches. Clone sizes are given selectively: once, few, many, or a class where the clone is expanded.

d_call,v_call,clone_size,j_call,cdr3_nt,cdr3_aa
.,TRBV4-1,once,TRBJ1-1,TGCGCCAGCACCCCTATATCCCCAAACACTGAAGCTTTCTTT,CASTPISPNTEAFF
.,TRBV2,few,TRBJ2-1,TGTGCCACCCTTGGGGCCCATTCACCGGGGAATGAGCAGTTCTTC,CATLGAHSPGNEQFF
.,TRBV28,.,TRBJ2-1,TGTGCCAGCAGTGATGCAGGAGGCTATGAGCAGTTCTTC,CASSDAGGYEQFF
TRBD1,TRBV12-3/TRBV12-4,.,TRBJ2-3,TGTGCCAGCAGTACAGGGGTCGGCACAGATACGCAGTATTTT,CASSTGVGTDTQYF
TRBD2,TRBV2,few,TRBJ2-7,TGTGCCAGCCAACTAGCGGGGGGCTACGAGCAGTACTTC,CASQLAGGYEQYF
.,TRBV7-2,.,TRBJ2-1,TGTGCCAGCAGCTTCGAGATAGTCAGACATGAGCAGTTCTTC,CASSFEIVRHEQFF
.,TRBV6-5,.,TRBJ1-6,TGTGCCAGCAGTTACGACCGAAACTCCTATAATTCACCCCTCCACTTT,CASSYDRNSYNSPLHF
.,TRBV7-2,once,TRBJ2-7,TGTGCCAGCAGTTTAAGCCCACTTCTGCACGAGCAGTACTTC,CASSLSPLLHEQYF
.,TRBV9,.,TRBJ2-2,TGTGCCAGCAGCGTCGGGACCGGGGAGCTGTTTTTT,CASSVGTGELFF
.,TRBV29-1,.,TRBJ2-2,TGCAGCGCCGTCGGGGAGCTGTTTTTT,CSAVGELFF
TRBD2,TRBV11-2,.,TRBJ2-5,TGTGCCAGCAGCTTGGGGACTAGCGCCAGCCAAGAGACCCAGTACTTC,CASSLGTSASQETQYF
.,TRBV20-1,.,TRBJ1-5,TGCAGTGCTAGATGGGGCCGGGACGGAAACAATCAGCCCCAGCATTTT,CSARWGRDGNNQPQHF
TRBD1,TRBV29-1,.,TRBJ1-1,TGCAGCGGCTGGGACAGGGGGCCGGACACTGAAGCTTTCTTT,CSGWDRGPDTEAFF
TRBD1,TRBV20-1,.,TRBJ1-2,TGCAGTGCCCCGACAGGGACAGCGACTATGTTTGGCTACACCTTC,CSAPTGTATMFGYTF
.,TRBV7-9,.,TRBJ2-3,TGTGCCAGCAGCGCCGGACAGAATACGCAGTATTTT,CASSAGQNTQYF
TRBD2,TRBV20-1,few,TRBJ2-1,TGCAGTGCTAGTGACGGGGGGGCCCCCTATGAGCAGTTCTTC,CSASDGGAPYEQFF
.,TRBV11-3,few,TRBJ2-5,TGTGCCAGCAGTCGGGTCCTCGGTGGGACCCAGTACTTC,CASSRVLGGTQYF
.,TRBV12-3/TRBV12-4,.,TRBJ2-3,TGTGCCAGCAGCACCCTGGGGCAGTCTTTAACAGATACGCAGTATTTT,CASSTLGQSLTDTQYF
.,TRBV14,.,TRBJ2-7,TGTGCCAGCAGCCAGCTGACAGTCTACGAGCAGTACTTC,CASSQLTVYEQYF
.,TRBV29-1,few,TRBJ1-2,TGCAGCGTCGGCGGAACCTACCCCTATGGCTACACCTTC,CSVGGTYPYGYTF
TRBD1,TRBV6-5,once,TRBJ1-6,TGTGCCAGCAGTCGACAGGGGGGAGACTATAATTCACCCCTCCACTTT,CASSRQGGDYNSPLHF
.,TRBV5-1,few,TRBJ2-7,TGCGCCAGCAGCACGGATACTAACTCCTACGAGCAGTACTTC,CASSTDTNSYEQYF